Each of the 6 T cell receptor beta chains below was sequenced from the same sample in a study of T-cell reconstitution after alpha-beta-depleted transplantation in children. Notes on the study in general: Newly produced T cells mostly provided counts and TCRbeta diversity after one year, as hyperexpanded clones declined.

Preparation of the TCRbeta library used unique molecular identifiers. TCRdb re-derived calls from the PCR reads in MiXCR, one entry per CDR3 protein. The table shows fewer than 350,000 distinct CDR3 sequences, with 6% to 10% occurring only once. Their specific antigens are unknown. This sample comprised peripheral blood, obtained 360 days after TCRalphabeta/CD19-depleted stem cell transplant. Receptors were obtained from a female patient aged 2 to 10 who had a stem cell transplant for Fanconi anemia, so the T cells may come from the graft donor.

This clonotype was recorded at least ten times. V and J are TRBV25-1 and TRBJ1-5; possible D gene TRBD1, 5 bases. Between the trimmed V and J ends, which lost 4 bases and 2 bases, there was a span of 12 bases. Germline V gene lookup returns CDR1 MGHDK and CDR2 SYGVNS. This CDR3 is 15 amino acids long. In nucleotides, the CDR3 is TGTGCCAGCAGTGCCTCGACAGACGGCAATCAGCCCCAGCATTTT. As protein: CASSASTDGNQPQHF.

This clonotype was detected a few times. This chain links TRBV15 with TRBJ2-1; 11 positions agree with TRBD2. CDR3 size: 16 residues. V lost 5 bases and J lost 3; bases outside the gene matches: 6. Germline CDR1 reads LNHNV; CDR2 reads YYDKDF (reference sequence). This chain's CDR3 is CATSPGLAALYNEQFF. The CDR3 DNA sequence: TGTGCCACCAGCCCGGGACTAGCGGCACTCTACAATGAGCAGTTCTTC.

This clonotype has ten or more counts. CDR3 protein: CSVKSGSSYNEQFF. As DNA, the CDR3 is TGCAGCGTTAAGTCAGGGAGCTCCTACAATGAGCAGTTCTTC. The V and J genes are TRBV29-1 and TRBJ2-1; tentatively, D is TRBD1 or TRBD2 (5 bases each). The V end lost 5 bases, the J end lost 0 bases, and 11 bases lay between the germline ends. CDR1 is SQVTM and CDR2 is ANQGSEA in the germline V gene. The CDR3 sequence is 14 residues long.

CDR3 nucleotide sequence: TGTGCCAGCAGCCAAGATGGGGGCTGGAATGAAAAACTGTTTTTT. Amino acid sequence: CASSQDGGWNEKLFF. The V call is TRBV3-1, the J call TRBJ1-4, with a possible D match to TRBD1 (6 bases). This CDR3 region has 15 residues. V was cut by 0 bases and J by 5 bases, with 10 bases left in between. The germline V gene has CDR1 LGHDT and CDR2 YNNKEL (reference sequence).

This clonotype was observed at least ten times. The chain carries TRBV6-1 and TRBJ1-3; D may be TRBD1 (5 bases). CDR1 is MNHNS, CDR2 SASEGT, per germline. The V end lost 6 bases, the J end lost 0 bases, and 9 bases lay between the germline ends. There are 14 residues in the CDR3. CDR3 loop: CASSWDLSGNTIYF. The CDR3 DNA follows: TGTGCCAGCAGCTGGGACCTCTCTGGAAACACCATATATTTT.

The chain recombines TRBV5-5 with TRBJ2-5; 12 nucleotides agree with TRBD2. CDR3 length equals 17 residues. Germline CDR1 SGHKS, CDR2 YYEKEE (reference sequence). V was clipped by 1 base and J by 5 bases; unmatched bases: 9. The CDR3 here is CASSLYSASGGAETQYF. In nucleotides, the CDR3 is TGTGCCAGCAGCTTGTACTCTGCTAGCGGGGGGGCCGAGACCCAGTACTTC.